This record concerns one T cell receptor beta chain sequence. J lost 9 bases, V lost 5 bases, and 11 bases had no gene match. The germline V gene has CDR1 SGHAT and CDR2 FQNNGV. CDR3 length: 16 residues. Alpha and beta chains were covered, as first-strand cDNA relied on TRAV- and TRBV-specific primers. Amplification of TCRs used a constant-region primer and V-primer adapter for about 19 PCR cycles. Using its own MiXCR run on the reads, TCRdb lists one record per CDR3 protein. The sample holds approximately 45,000 distinct CDR3 sequences, under 30% seen once. This entry comes from a study of low-dose radiotherapy and immunotherapy resistance in tumors. The wider study: Doses of 0.5 Gy per fraction every 2 weeks, totaling 6.5 Gy, went to Cohort 1. Cohort 2 patients were irradiated with 1 Gy every two weeks, reaching 13 Gy over 26 weeks. Intravenous ipilimumab 1 mg/kg every six weeks was given with nivolumab 240 mg every two weeks.

Time point meaning: after trial treatment. Described treatment: LDRT plus nivolumab, ipilimumab, low-dose cyclophosphamide and aspirin (RACIN trial). The donors' regimen was nivolumab, ipilimumab, aspirin, low-dose cyclophosphamide and low-dose radiotherapy. The receptor was derived from a male donor with prostate cancer. The sample was PBMCs, taken after low-dose radiotherapy plus immunotherapy. The genes are TRBV11-2 and TRBJ2-3; 13 bases agree with TRBD2. CDR3 region: CASSPTSGGGQSTQYF. CDR3 bases: TGTGCCAGCAGCCCAACTAGCGGGGGGGGGCAGTCAACGCAGTATTTT.